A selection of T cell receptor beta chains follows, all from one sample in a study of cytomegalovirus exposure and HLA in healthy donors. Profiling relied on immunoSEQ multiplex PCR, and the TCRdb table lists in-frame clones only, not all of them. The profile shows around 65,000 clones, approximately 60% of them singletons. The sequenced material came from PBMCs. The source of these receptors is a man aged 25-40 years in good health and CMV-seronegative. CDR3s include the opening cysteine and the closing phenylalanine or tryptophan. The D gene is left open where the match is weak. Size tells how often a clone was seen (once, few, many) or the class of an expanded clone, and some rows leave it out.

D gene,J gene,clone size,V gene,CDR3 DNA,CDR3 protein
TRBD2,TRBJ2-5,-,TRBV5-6,TGTGCCAGCAGCTCACTAGCGGGGGAAGAGACCCAGTACTTC,CASSSLAGEETQYF
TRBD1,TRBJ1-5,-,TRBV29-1,TGCAGCGTAGGGACAGGGAATCAGCCCCAGCATTTT,CSVGTGNQPQHF
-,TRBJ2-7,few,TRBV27,TGTGCCAGCAGTTTGGGGCTAGCGTCAATCGAGCAGTACTTC,CASSLGLASIEQYF
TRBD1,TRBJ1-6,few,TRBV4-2,TGTGCCAGCAGCCCGGAGCTCGCAGGGGGGAATAATTCACCCCTCCACTTT,CASSPELAGGNNSPLHF
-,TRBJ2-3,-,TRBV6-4,TGTGCCAGCAGTGACTCAACCGCAGGGGCCACAGATACGCAGTATTTT,CASSDSTAGATDTQYF
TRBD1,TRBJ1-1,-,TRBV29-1,TGCAGCGCATCGACAGGGGATGGGACTGAAGCTTTCTTT,CSASTGDGTEAFF
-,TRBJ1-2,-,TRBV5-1,TGCGCCAGCAGCTTGGAAGGACAGAACTATGGCTACACCTTC,CASSLEGQNYGYTF
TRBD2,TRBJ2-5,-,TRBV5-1,TGCGCCAGCAGTCCCCAGACTAGCGGGGGGGTACAAGAGACCCAGTACTTC,CASSPQTSGGVQETQYF
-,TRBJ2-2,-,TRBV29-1,TGCAGCGTTGTTTTAGAATTCACCGGGGAGCTGTTTTTT,CSVVLEFTGELFF
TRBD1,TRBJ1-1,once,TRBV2,TGTGCCAGAGGACAGGAGGCTTTCTTT,CARGQEAFF
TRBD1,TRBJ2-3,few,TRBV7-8,TGTGCCAGCAGCTTAGAGGGGGGACAGGGTGCAGATACGCAGTATTTT,CASSLEGGQGADTQYF
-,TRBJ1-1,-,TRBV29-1,TGCAGCGTTGAAGTGGACAGCCGGGGCTGGGCTTTCTTT,CSVEVDSRGWAFF
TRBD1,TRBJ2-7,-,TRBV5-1,TGCGCCAGCAGTAGGGACAGGGGCTACGAGCAGTACTTC,CASSRDRGYEQYF
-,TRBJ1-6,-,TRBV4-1,TGCGCCAGCAGCCAGACACCCAATTCACCCCTCCACTTT,CASSQTPNSPLHF
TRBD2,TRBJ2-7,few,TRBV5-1,TGCGCCAGCAGCCCCGGACTAGCGGGGGGCCCCTCCTACGAGCAGTACTTC,CASSPGLAGGPSYEQYF
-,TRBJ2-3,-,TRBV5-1,TGCGCCAGCAGCTTGGCCGGTAGCACAGATACGCAGTATTTT,CASSLAGSTDTQYF
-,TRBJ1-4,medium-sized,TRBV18,TGTGCCAGCTCACTTTTACAGATTGCAACTAATGAAAAACTGTTTTTT,CASSLLQIATNEKLFF
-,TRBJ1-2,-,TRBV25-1,TGTGCCAGCAGCGACCCCCGCCAGGGGAGGGCCTATGGCTACACCTTC,CASSDPRQGRAYGYTF
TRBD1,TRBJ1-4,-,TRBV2,TGTGCCAGCAGTGGGGACAGGGAAAATGAAAAACTGTTTTTT,CASSGDRENEKLFF
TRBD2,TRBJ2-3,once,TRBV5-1,TGCGCCAGCAGTTCATCGAGCGGGGGGAGCCCCCCGGCGCAGTATTTT,CASSSSSGGSPPAQYF
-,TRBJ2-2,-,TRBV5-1,TGCGCCAGCAGCTTGGACAGGGCGGACGGGGAGCTGTTTTTT,CASSLDRADGELFF
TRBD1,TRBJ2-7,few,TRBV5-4,TGTGCCAGCAGCTTAAGGGACAGCCCTTACGAGCAGTACTTC,CASSLRDSPYEQYF
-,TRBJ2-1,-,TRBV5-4,TGTGCCAGCAGCTTGGGCGGTTCAGGGGAGCAGTTCTTC,CASSLGGSGEQFF
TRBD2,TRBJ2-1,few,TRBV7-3,TGTGCCAGCAGCCTCGGGGGGGAGCAGTTCTTC,CASSLGGEQFF
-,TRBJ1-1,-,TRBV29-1,TGCAGCGCCCCGTACGGTCCTGAAGCTTTCTTT,CSAPYGPEAFF
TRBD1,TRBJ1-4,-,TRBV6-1,TGTGCCAGCATTGACAGGGCAACTAATGAAAAACTGTTTTTT,CASIDRATNEKLFF
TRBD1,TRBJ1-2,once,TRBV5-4,TGTGCCAGCAGCTTGGACAGGGGCGGAGGCTACACCTTC,CASSLDRGGGYTF
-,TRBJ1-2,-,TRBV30,TGTGCCTGGAGTGTTCGGAAGGGAGGAGACTATGGCTACACCTTC,CAWSVRKGGDYGYTF
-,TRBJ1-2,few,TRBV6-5,TGTGCCAGCAGGGTCGGACGGGAAAACTATGGCTACACCTTC,CASRVGRENYGYTF
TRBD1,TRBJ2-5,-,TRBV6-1,TGTGCCAGCACCCTAAACAGGGGCCAAGAGACCCAGTACTTC,CASTLNRGQETQYF
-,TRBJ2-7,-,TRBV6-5,TGTGCCAGCAGTTACGGACAGAGCTCCTACGAGCAGTACTTC,CASSYGQSSYEQYF
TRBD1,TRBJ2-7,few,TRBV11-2,TGTGCCAGCAGCACGGACAGGAGCTCCTACGAGCAGTACTTC,CASSTDRSSYEQYF
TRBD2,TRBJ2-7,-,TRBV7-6,TGTGCCAGCAGCTTAGGAGCGGGGGGGAACTACGAGCAGTACTTC,CASSLGAGGNYEQYF
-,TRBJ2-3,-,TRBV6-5,TGTGCCAGCAGTGGAACAGGGATTAGCACAGATACGCAGTATTTT,CASSGTGISTDTQYF
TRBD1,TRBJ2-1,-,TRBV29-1,TGCAGCGTTGAGGGATCAGGGGGCTCCTACAATGAGCAGTTCTTC,CSVEGSGGSYNEQFF
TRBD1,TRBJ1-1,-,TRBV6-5,TGTGTCAGCAGTTACTCGAATCCTGGACAGGGGTCTTTCTTT,CVSSYSNPGQGSFF
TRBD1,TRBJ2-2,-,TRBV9,TGTGCCAGCAGCTTCGGGACAGGGGGTTATTTAGGGGAGCTGTTTTTT,CASSFGTGGYLGELFF
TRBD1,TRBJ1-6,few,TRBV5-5,TGTGCCAGCAGCACCGACAGGGGAAATTCACCCCTCCACTTT,CASSTDRGNSPLHF
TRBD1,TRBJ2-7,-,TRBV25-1,TGTGCCAGCAGTGAATTGGCCCTACAGGGGACCTACGAGCAGTACTTC,CASSELALQGTYEQYF
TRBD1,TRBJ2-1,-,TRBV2,TGTGCCAGCAACCAGGGGGACAATGAGCAGTTCTTC,CASNQGDNEQFF
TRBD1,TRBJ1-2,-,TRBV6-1,TGTGCCAGCAGTGAACTCGGGACAGGGAATGGCTACACCTTC,CASSELGTGNGYTF
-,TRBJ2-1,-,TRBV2,TGTGCCAGGGGACGGGACTGGCGGTTCTTC,CARGRDWRFF
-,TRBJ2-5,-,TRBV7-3,TGTGCCAGCAGCCCAACGGAAGAGACCCAGTACTTC,CASSPTEETQYF
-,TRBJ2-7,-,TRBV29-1,TGCAGCGTCATGGAAGGGGACTCCTACGAGCAGTACTTC,CSVMEGDSYEQYF
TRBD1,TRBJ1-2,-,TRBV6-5,TGTGCCAGCAGTGGGGACAGGGGTAGCTATGGCTACACCTTC,CASSGDRGSYGYTF
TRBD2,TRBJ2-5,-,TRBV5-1,TGCGCCAGCAGCTTGTCCGGGGGGGCGGAGACCCAGTACTTC,CASSLSGGAETQYF
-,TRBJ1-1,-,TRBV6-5,TGTGCCAGCTTCTGGGGGGGGAACACTGAAGCTTTCTTT,CASFWGGNTEAFF
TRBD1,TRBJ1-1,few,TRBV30,TGTGCTGGGATGTGGGACAGTTGGAGGCCCGCTTTCTTT,CAGMWDSWRPAFF
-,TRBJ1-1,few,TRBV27,TGTGCCAGCAGTTTCCCAGGGGCCACTGAAGCTTTCTTT,CASSFPGATEAFF
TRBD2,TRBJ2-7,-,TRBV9,TGTGCCAGCAGCGGGCGGGGGGACACCTACGAGCAGTACTTC,CASSGRGDTYEQYF